These 21 T cell receptor beta chains were sequenced from one sample in a study of T cell repertoires in cytomegalovirus infection. Antigen specificity for these receptors is unknown. TCRdb itself ran the reads through MiXCR, one entry per CDR3 protein. The data contain 200,000 to 250,000 distinct CDR3 sequences, roughly 34% of them singletons. The sequenced sample was CD8+ T cells from cultured PBMCs, obtained from culture after CMV antigen stimulation. The receptors stem from a human donor in good health (CMV status not recorded). Some clones in this sample may be carry-over from other donors' samples.

This clonotype was picked up many times. The J gene is TRBJ1-6, the V gene TRBV7-8; D possibly corresponds to TRBD1 (5 bases). Germline V gene sequence: CDR1 SGHVS, CDR2 FQNEAQ. The CDR3 length is 16 residues. V was shortened by 4 bases and J by 14 bases, with 24 bases between the two germline ends. CDR3 in amino acids: CASSSPTGPRNSALHF. The CDR3 region has the DNA TGTGCCAGCAGCTCCCCAACGGGACCGCGGAATTCGGCCCTCCACTTT.

This clonotype was observed a handful of times. This chain connects TRBV12-3 or TRBV12-4 to TRBJ1-1; D is unresolved. The V and J ends lost 7 bases and 5 bases respectively, with 17 bases between them. The CDR3 runs to 14 residues. The CDR3 here is CASTQDEPWTEAFF. In DNA, the CDR3 is TGTGCCAGCACCCAGGACGAGCCTTGGACTGAAGCTTTCTTT.

There are a few counts of this clonotype. The chain combines TRBV6-4 with TRBJ2-1, with no clear D. The CDR3 is 15 residues long. With 0 bases removed from V and 0 bases from J, the gap between germline ends came to 6 bases. CDR1 is MRHNA and CDR2 is SNTAGT in the germline V gene. Written as DNA, the CDR3 is TGTGCCAGCAGTGACTCGGGGTCCTCCTACAATGAGCAGTTCTTC. Encoded protein: CASSDSGSSYNEQFF.

The V call is TRBV12-3 or TRBV12-4, the J call TRBJ2-1; no firm D call. The CDR3 covers 14 residues. The V and J ends lost 7 bases and 1 base respectively, with 11 bases between them. The CDR3 DNA is TGTGCCAGCACCCAACAGCTTTCCTACAATGAGCAGTTCTTC. It specifies CASTQQLSYNEQFF.

This chain links TRBV12-3 or TRBV12-4 with TRBJ2-7, with TRBD2 matching over 12 bases. With 6 bases clipped from V and 3 bases from J, the junction kept 3 bases outside the gene matches. This CDR3 region has 14 residues. As DNA, the CDR3 is TGTGCCAGCAGACTAGCGGGAGGTTTCTACGAGCAGTACTTC. Encoded protein: CASRLAGGFYEQYF.

This clonotype was seen more than once but under ten times. The chain links TRBV7-2 to TRBJ2-1; tentative D call: TRBD1 (6 bases). Germline V gives CDR1 SGHTA, CDR2 FQGNSA. The ends were cut back, 6 bases at V and 1 base at J, with 16 bases in the middle. The CDR3 contains 16 residues. The CDR3 coding sequence is TGTGCCAGCAGTCTTCGGACAGCCAGTTCCTACAATGAGCAGTTCTTC. Amino acid sequence: CASSLRTASSYNEQFF. Filled out from reference TRBV7-2 and TRBJ2-1, the complete variable domain reads GAGVSQSPSNKVTEKGKDVELRCDPISGHTALYWYRQSLGQGLEFLIYFQGNSAPDKSGLPSDRFSAERTGGSVSTLTIQRTQQEDSAVYLCASSLRTASSYNEQFFGPGTRLTVL.

The genes are TRBV7-9 and TRBJ2-7; D is possibly TRBD1 (6 bases). The CDR3 spans 15 residues. V was shortened by 2 bases and J by 2 bases, with 13 bases between the two germline ends. CDR1 is SEHNR and CDR2 is FQNEAQ in the germline V gene (reference sequence). The CDR3 protein is CASSLLTGATYEQYF. In DNA form, the CDR3 reads TGTGCCAGCAGCTTACTGACAGGTGCCACCTACGAGCAGTACTTC.

V gene TRBV7-8 combines with J gene TRBJ1-1; D gene uncertain. Germline CDR1 SGHVS, CDR2 FQNEAQ. CDR3 length: 15 residues. V lost 2 bases to trimming and J lost 0 bases, with 10 bases between them. The CDR3 loop is CASSLSSRMNTEAFF. The CDR3 nucleotides are TGTGCCAGCAGCTTAAGTAGCCGGATGAACACTGAAGCTTTCTTT.

The chain combines TRBV29-1 with TRBJ2-5; 15 bases agree with TRBD2. The CDR3 is made up of 16 amino acids. CDR1 SQVTM and CDR2 ANQGSEA come from the germline V gene. V lost 4 bases, J lost 5 bases, and 8 bases stayed unmatched. As DNA, the CDR3 is TGCAGCGTTGCCGGGACTAGCGGGGGGCCGGCGGAGACCCAGTACTTC. It translates to CSVAGTSGGPAETQYF. The full variable domain, its missing parts supplied by reference TRBV29-1 and TRBJ2-5, is SAVISQKPSRDICQRGTSLTIQCQVDSQVTMMFWYRQQPGQSLTLIATANQGSEATYESGFVIDKFPISRPNLTFSTLTVSNMSPEDSSIYLCSVAGTSGGPAETQYFGPGTRLLVL.

The chain carries TRBV7-9 and TRBJ2-5; 7 bases map to TRBD1. Trimming at V came to 3 bases and at J to 4 bases, leaving 5 bases not matched to a gene. CDR1 and CDR2 from the germline V gene are SEHNR and FQNEAQ (reference sequence). The CDR3 is 14 amino acids. The chain's CDR3 is CASSLTGLGETQYF. Written as DNA, the CDR3 is TGTGCCAGCAGCTTGACAGGGTTGGGAGAGACCCAGTACTTC.

In DNA form, the CDR3 reads TGTGCCAGCAGTTTATCCGGACAGGGGACTTACGAAGAGACCCAGTACTTC. Its translation: CASSLSGQGTYEETQYF. This chain uses TRBV27 with TRBJ2-5; TRBD1 matches 9 bases. V gave up 0 bases and J gave up 3 bases; unmatched junction bases: 8. The CDR3 contains 17 residues. Germline V CDR1 and CDR2: MNHEY, SMNVEV (reference sequence).

The chain employs TRBV12-3 or TRBV12-4 and TRBJ2-1; D ambiguous. CDR3 length: 14 residues. V lost 6 bases and J 6 bases, leaving 15 bases between the germline ends. CDR3 loop: CASSRSLQPNEQFF. The CDR3 DNA reads TGTGCCAGCAGCCGGTCACTCCAGCCCAATGAGCAGTTCTTC.

The V and J genes are TRBV7-9 and TRBJ2-7; 10 bases match TRBD2. The CDR3 consists of 15 residues. Germline loops: CDR1 SEHNR, CDR2 FQNEAQ (reference sequence). J lost 3 bases, V lost 7 bases, and 9 bases had no gene match. DNA of the CDR3: TGTGCCAGCACCCAGATCCTAGCGGGAGTCTACGAGCAGTACTTC. This sequence encodes CASTQILAGVYEQYF.

This chain links TRBV7-9 with TRBJ2-2; D is perhaps TRBD1 (6 bases). The ends were cut back, 4 bases at V and 5 bases at J, with 17 bases in the middle. In germline, CDR1 is SEHNR, CDR2 FQNEAQ (reference sequence). The CDR3 length is 16 residues. In DNA form, the CDR3 reads TGTGCCAGCAGCTCTTTCCAGACAGGATTAACCGGGGAGCTGTTTTTT. Its protein product is CASSSFQTGLTGELFF.

This clonotype was observed a handful of times. This chain uses TRBV7-6 with TRBJ1-1; 7 bases align to TRBD1. The CDR3 consists of 16 residues. Germline V CDR1 and CDR2: SGHVS, FNYEAQ. The V and J ends lost 5 bases and 0 bases, in that order; junction bases with no gene match: 9. CDR3 amino acids: CASSADREKVNTEAFF. Written as DNA, the CDR3 is TGTGCCAGCAGCGCAGACAGGGAAAAGGTGAACACTGAAGCTTTCTTT.

The chain is built from TRBV6-1 and TRBJ2-7; a weak D match, TRBD1 (6 bases). The CDR3 runs to 12 residues. Germline CDR1 is MNHNS and CDR2 is SASEGT. V was cut by 4 bases and J by 7 bases, with 11 bases left in between. The DNA of the CDR3 is TGTGCCAGCAGTGCCGGGACACGGGAGCAGTACTTC. It translates to CASSAGTREQYF.

The rearrangement uses TRBV19 and TRBJ2-5, with TRBD1 identical over 10 bases. In germline, CDR1 is LNHDA, CDR2 SQIVND (reference sequence). Unmatched junction bases numbered 9, after V lost 8 bases and J lost 3 bases. This CDR3 has 15 residues. For the CDR3, the DNA is TGTGCCAGTGCGGATTCCGGGACAGGGGAAGAGACCCAGTACTTC. Its protein product is CASADSGTGEETQYF.

This sequence joins TRBV15 and TRBJ2-7; D might be TRBD1 (6 bases). The germline V gene encodes CDR1 LNHNV and CDR2 YYDKDF (reference sequence). The CDR3 runs 15 residues. The ends were cut back, 1 base at V and 7 bases at J, with 17 bases in the middle. The CDR3 sequence: CATSRVHLVGGEQYF. CDR3 bases: TGTGCCACCAGCAGAGTACATCTGGTAGGGGGAGAGCAGTACTTC.

V gene TRBV27 combines with J gene TRBJ2-2, with 8 positions matching TRBD1. The CDR3 is made up of 15 amino acids. Germline lookup yields CDR1 MNHEY and CDR2 SMNVEV (reference sequence). Trimming removed 5 bases from V and 9 bases from J; junction bases left unmatched: 11. The chain's CDR3 is CASSPGTGLLRELFF. CDR3 in DNA: TGTGCCAGCAGTCCCGGGACAGGCCTTCTCCGGGAGCTGTTTTTT.

The chain uses TRBV27 and TRBJ1-4; TRBD1 matches 8 bases. This CDR3 spans 15 amino acids. The ends lost 2 bases at V and 8 bases at J; junction bases unmatched: 7. CDR1 is MNHEY, CDR2 SMNVEV, per germline (reference sequence). The CDR3 protein is CASSLRTGSREKLFF. The CDR3 coding sequence is TGTGCCAGCAGTTTACGGACAGGGAGTAGGGAAAAACTGTTTTTT.

The chain carries TRBV7-9 and TRBJ2-1; 13 bases map to TRBD2. V lost 4 bases, J lost 8 bases, and 11 bases stayed unmatched. The CDR3 spans 17 residues. Germline CDR1 is SEHNR and CDR2 is FQNEAQ (reference sequence). CDR3 residues: CASSSFPRTSGGYEQFF. CDR3 DNA sequence: TGTGCCAGCAGCTCCTTTCCCCGGACTAGCGGGGGATATGAGCAGTTCTTC.